The 18 T cell receptor beta chains below were found in one sample sequenced in a study of response to subunit inactivated influenza vaccine. A single record per CDR3 protein comes from TCRdb applying MiXCR to the RT-PCR reads. The sample has a few hundred thousand distinct CDR3 sequences, approximately 7.7% seen once. This specimen consisted of PBMCs from blood, obtained around 25 months after vaccination. These receptors came from a man aged 45-69 years who received an inactivated influenza vaccine.

The CDR3, as DNA: TGTGCCAGCAGCGTAGGAGGGTCTAGCGGGAGGTTGTCATCGGGTGAGCAGTTCTTC. Its protein product is CASSVGGSSGRLSSGEQFF. This chain joins TRBV9 and TRBJ2-1; 11 bases are a match to TRBD2. Looked up from germline, CDR1 is SGDLS and CDR2 is YYNGEE. Germline trimming cut 0 bases from V and 9 bases from J; bases unmatched to any gene: 17. CDR3 length: 19 residues.

This clonotype was recorded at least ten times. This chain joins TRBV20-1 and TRBJ2-5, with D perhaps matching TRBD2 (6 bases). The CDR3 sequence is 13 residues long. Per germline, CDR1 DFQATT and CDR2 SNEGSKA (reference sequence). V lost 0 bases and J 2 bases, leaving 7 bases between the germline ends. The CDR3 reads CSARELAQETQYF. The CDR3, as DNA: TGCAGTGCTAGAGAACTAGCTCAAGAGACCCAGTACTTC.

The table lists this clonotype with many counts. The CDR3 region has the DNA TGCGCCAGCAGCCAAGCGTTTCTACAGACCAATCAGCCCCAGCATTTT. It codes for CASSQAFLQTNQPQHF. V is TRBV4-3 and J is TRBJ1-5, with no clear D. Germline CDR1 LGHNA, CDR2 YSLEER. V was clipped by 1 base and J by 3 bases, with 13 bases between them. The length of the CDR3 is 16 residues.

A few counts support this clonotype. The chain recombines TRBV4-1 with TRBJ1-4; 9 bases fit TRBD1. Germline V CDR1 and CDR2: MGHRA, YSYEKL. The CDR3 is 16 amino acids. The V segment lost 4 bases and the J segment 7 bases; nucleotides outside the gene matches: 10. The CDR3 DNA reads TGCGCCAGCAGCCTTGGACAGGGGCGACGGAGTGAAAAACTGTTTTTT. The encoded protein is CASSLGQGRRSEKLFF.

The chain employs TRBV7-3 and TRBJ2-1; 14 bases match TRBD2. The ends lost 2 bases at V and 8 bases at J; junction bases unmatched: 5. Germline assignment: CDR1 SGHTA and CDR2 FQGTGA. The CDR3 runs to 16 residues. The CDR3 reads CASSLSTGLAGDEQFF. In nucleotides, the CDR3 is TGTGCCAGCAGCTTATCAACGGGACTAGCGGGAGATGAGCAGTTCTTC.

The table lists this clonotype with many counts. The genes are TRBV18 and TRBJ2-5, with D possibly called TRBD1 or TRBD2 (6 bases each). V shed 3 bases and J shed 5 bases, with 13 bases lying between them. This CDR3 spans 14 amino acids. Germline assignment: CDR1 KGHSH and CDR2 LQKENI. Here the CDR3 DNA reads TGTGCCAGCTCACCCGGGGGCCGGGAGGAGACCCAGTACTTC. Translating gives CASSPGGREETQYF.

The chain carries TRBV7-2 and TRBJ1-5, with a possible D match to TRBD1 (6 bases). Germline V gene sequence: CDR1 SGHTA, CDR2 FQGNSA. The CDR3 has 13 residues. V was cut by 8 bases and J by 1 base, with 9 bases left in between. Here the CDR3 reads CASGGQSNQPQHF. CDR3 in DNA: TGTGCCAGCGGGGGGCAGAGCAATCAGCCCCAGCATTTT.

V gene TRBV5-4 combines with J gene TRBJ2-7; TRBD2 agrees at 10 bases. The CDR3 totals 13 residues. The V and J ends lost 0 bases and 13 bases, in that order; junction bases with no gene match: 7. CDR1 is SGHNT, CDR2 YYREEE, per germline (reference sequence). CDR3 coding DNA: TGTGCCAGCAGCTTGGCCGGGCTAGCGGGGGTCTACTTC. Amino acids: CASSLAGLAGVYF.

This clonotype was counted many times. The chain recombines TRBV9 with TRBJ2-3; 7 positions match TRBD1. Unmatched junction bases numbered 8, after V lost 3 bases and J lost 1 base. The V gene's germline CDR1 is SGDLS and CDR2 YYNGEE. The CDR3 contains 16 residues. This CDR3 is CASSADYGTGTDTQYF. The CDR3 DNA is TGTGCCAGCAGCGCCGATTACGGGACAGGCACAGATACGCAGTATTTT.

CDR3 DNA sequence: TGTGCCAGCAGCCAGGTCGTAGCACAGGGCCCTAATGAAAAACTGTTTTTT. This codes for CASSQVVAQGPNEKLFF. The chain couples TRBV4-2 to TRBJ1-4, with a weak D call TRBD1 (6 bases). V lost 3 bases and J lost 3, with 17 bases in between. Germline CDR1 LGHNA, CDR2 YNFKEQ. The CDR3 loop spans 17 amino acids.

In its sample, this clonotype was seen many times. The chain employs TRBV6-5 and TRBJ2-5; maybe TRBD1 (6 bases). The CDR3 totals 16 residues. Germline assignment: CDR1 MNHEY and CDR2 SVGAGI. The V end lost 4 bases, the J end lost 2 bases, and 17 bases lay between the germline ends. The CDR3 spells CASSFGSRTDQETQYF. CDR3 in DNA: TGTGCCAGCAGTTTCGGATCCAGGACAGATCAAGAGACCCAGTACTTC.

This clonotype has just a few counts. Written as DNA, the CDR3 is TGCGCCAGCAGCGAAACAGGGGACGGGGAGCTGTTTTTT. It translates to CASSETGDGELFF. The chain carries TRBV5-1 and TRBJ2-2, with 7 bases lining up with TRBD1. The junction had 4 bases not matched to a gene; V was cut back by 4 bases and J by 7 bases. CDR3 length: 13 residues. Germline lookup yields CDR1 SGHRS and CDR2 YFSETQ.

In this sample, this clonotype turned up many times. The chain is built from TRBV6-1 and TRBJ1-1; a possible D gene is TRBD1 (5 bases). Germline V gives CDR1 MNHNS, CDR2 SASEGT. This CDR3 is built from 12 residues. Trimming stripped 8 bases from V and 4 bases from J, with 11 bases between. CDR3 sequence reads: CASLWGGTEAFF. The CDR3 coding sequence is TGTGCCAGCCTGTGGGGGGGCACTGAAGCTTTCTTT.

This clonotype was picked up a small number of times. This chain connects TRBV20-1 to TRBJ2-5; 10 nucleotides agree with TRBD2. The CDR3 length is 14 residues. Trimming removed 3 bases from V and 5 bases from J; junction bases left unmatched: 6. Looked up from germline, CDR1 is DFQATT and CDR2 is SNEGSKA (reference sequence). CDR3 loop: CSASGLAVGETQYF. The CDR3 DNA reads as TGCAGTGCTAGTGGACTAGCGGTAGGGGAGACCCAGTACTTC.

The gene calls are TRBV12-3 or TRBV12-4 and TRBJ2-3; 13 bases are a match to TRBD2. V shed 8 bases and J 5 bases; nucleotides not matched to a gene: 4. The CDR3 totals 14 residues. CDR3 DNA sequence: TGTGCCAGCGGGACTAGCGGGATGGGAGATACGCAGTATTTT. Its translation: CASGTSGMGDTQYF.

This clonotype was counted ten times or more. The gene calls are TRBV20-1 and TRBJ2-5; 12 bases map to TRBD2. Germline trimming cut 1 base from V and 0 bases from J; bases unmatched to any gene: 9. There are 18 residues in the CDR3. The germline V gene encodes CDR1 DFQATT and CDR2 SNEGSKA (reference sequence). The CDR3 sequence is CSARARTSGVVYQETQYF. In DNA, the CDR3 is TGCAGTGCTAGAGCGCGGACTAGCGGGGTAGTCTACCAAGAGACCCAGTACTTC.

The V gene is TRBV7-2, the J gene TRBJ1-6; D perhaps matches TRBD1 (6 bases). Trimming took 5 bases from V and 3 from J, leaving 14 bases between them. Germline CDR1 is SGHTA and CDR2 is FQGNSA. The CDR3 extends over 16 amino acids. DNA of the CDR3: TGTGCCAGCAGCAGCAGGGGACTTGGCTATAATTCACCCCTCCACTTT. The encoded protein is CASSSRGLGYNSPLHF. Complete variable domain (other parts from reference TRBV7-2 and TRBJ1-6): GAGVSQSPSNKVTEKGKDVELRCDPISGHTALYWYRQSLGQGLEFLIYFQGNSAPDKSGLPSDRFSAERTGGSVSTLTIQRTQQEDSAVYLCASSSRGLGYNSPLHFGNGTRLTVT.

This clonotype was seen repeatedly, ten times or more. The chain is built from TRBV12-3 or TRBV12-4 and TRBJ1-2; 8 positions match TRBD1. V shed 6 bases, J shed 6 bases, and the junction held 15 bases outside the gene matches. This CDR3 is 16 amino acids long. CDR3 DNA: TGTGCCAGCAGGGAAGGGTGGACAGGGAGAGATCATGGCTACACCTTC. Translation: CASREGWTGRDHGYTF.